These 16 T cell receptor beta chains were all obtained from the same sample, sequenced in a study of early T cells in non-severe SARS-CoV-2 infection. TCRdb processed the 5' RACE reads anew with MiXCR; each CDR3 protein has one entry. The sample lists about 64,000 distinct CDR3 sequences; 10% to 15% were seen once. The sample in question was whole blood, obtained at baseline. These receptors came from an adult who was a healthcare worker with PCR-confirmed SARS-CoV-2 infection or an uninfected control (not recorded which).

In this sample, this clonotype turned up a few times. The genes are TRBV20-1 and TRBJ2-3; the D is unclear. The CDR3 contains 13 residues. Trimming took 5 bases from V and 1 from J, leaving 10 bases between them. Germline CDR1 DFQATT, CDR2 SNEGSKA (reference sequence). The CDR3 bases are TGCAGTGCTCCCCTCCCACGCACAGATACGCAGTATTTT. Protein sequence: CSAPLPRTDTQYF.

This clonotype was observed a handful of times. The gene calls are TRBV28 and TRBJ2-4, with D perhaps matching TRBD2 (6 bases). The CDR3 is 13 residues long. The V gene's germline CDR1 is MDHEN and CDR2 SYDVKM. The V end was cut by 4 bases, the J end by 11 bases, with 15 bases between. The CDR3 reads CASSSPPGGVQYF. CDR3 bases: TGTGCCAGCAGTTCTCCCCCCGGGGGAGTTCAGTACTTC.

This clonotype was recorded at least ten times. V is TRBV12-3 or TRBV12-4 and J is TRBJ2-3, with D unclear. Trimming stripped 5 bases from V and 6 bases from J, with 6 bases between. The CDR3 runs 11 residues. CDR3 sequence (DNA): TGTGCCAGCAGTCTCTTGGATACGCAGTATTTT. It specifies CASSLLDTQYF.

V and J are TRBV11-2 and TRBJ2-5, with 7 bases lining up with TRBD1. Unmatched junction bases numbered 10, after V lost 5 bases and J lost 4 bases. The germline V gene has CDR1 SGHAT and CDR2 FQNNGV. CDR3 length: 15 residues. The CDR3 loop reads CASSRTGTEGETQYF. DNA of the CDR3: TGTGCCAGCAGCCGGACCGGGACAGAGGGAGAGACCCAGTACTTC.

This sequence joins TRBV7-2 and TRBJ1-1, with D possibly matching TRBD1 (5 bases). CDR3 length: 14 amino acids. The germline CDR1 and CDR2 sequences are SGHTA and FQGNSA. Deletions cut 4 bases from V and 4 bases from J, with 13 bases between. The CDR3 region is CASSSSWGGTEAFF. The CDR3 DNA reads as TGTGCCAGCAGCTCCTCTTGGGGGGGCACTGAAGCTTTCTTT.

This clonotype was detected a few times. The V gene is TRBV29-1, the J gene TRBJ2-6; unclear D gene. V lost 5 bases to trimming and J lost 2 bases, with 10 bases between them. The germline V gene has CDR1 SQVTM and CDR2 ANQGSEA. The CDR3 loop spans 14 amino acids. The CDR3 DNA reads as TGCAGCGTTACGGGCAGTACTGGGGCCAACGTCCTGACTTTC. This sequence encodes CSVTGSTGANVLTF.

This clonotype was counted ten times or more. The V gene is TRBV20-1, the J gene TRBJ1-2, with 9 bases identical to TRBD1. Germline V gives CDR1 DFQATT, CDR2 SNEGSKA (reference sequence). The CDR3 covers 16 residues. Trimming at V came to 5 bases and at J to 6 bases, leaving 16 bases not matched to a gene. CDR3 DNA: TGCAGTGCTTACCGACCGGGACAGGGCGTACAAAATGGCTACACCTTC. It is translated as CSAYRPGQGVQNGYTF.

This clonotype was recorded at least ten times. The chain combines TRBV28 with TRBJ2-5; D is unresolved. Per germline, CDR1 MDHEN and CDR2 SYDVKM. Trimming took off 7 bases at V and 2 bases at J, with 14 bases between the two ends. The CDR3 runs 14 residues. CDR3 sequence: CASIRAEAQETQYF. CDR3 DNA sequence: TGTGCCAGCATCCGTGCAGAAGCACAAGAGACCCAGTACTTC.

Points on this clonotype: An end of the junction differs from the germline gene, which may be a read error. The chain uses TRBV29-1 and TRBJ1-3; 7 nucleotides line up with TRBD1. The length of the CDR3 is 12 residues. The germline V gene encodes CDR1 SQVTM and CDR2 ANQGSEA. CDR3 in amino acids: CSVRDSGDTIYF. Here the CDR3 DNA reads TGCAGCGTCCGGGACAGTGGAGACACCATATATTTT. Full variable domain (outside the CDR3, taken from reference TRBV29-1 and TRBJ1-3): SAVISQKPSRDICQRGTSLTIQCQVDSQVTMMFWYRQQPGQSLTLIATANQGSEATYESGFVIDKFPISRPNLTFSTLTVSNMSPEDSSIYLCSVRDSGDTIYFGEGSWLTVV.

The chain combines TRBV7-9 with TRBJ1-5, with 8 bases that match TRBD1. The CDR3 is made up of 16 amino acids. Trimming cost V 5 bases and J 0 bases; bases outside gene matches: 6. Germline V CDR1 and CDR2: SEHNR, FQNEAQ (reference sequence). The CDR3 DNA is TGTGCCAGCAGCCTGGGGACAGGAGATAGCAATCAGCCCCAGCATTTT. Its protein is CASSLGTGDSNQPQHF. Drawing the rest from reference TRBV7-9 and TRBJ1-5, the complete variable domain is DTGVSQNPRHKITKRGQNVTFRCDPISEHNRLYWYRQTLGQGPEFLTYFQNEAQLEKSRLLSDRFSAERPKGSFSTLEIQRTEQGDSAMYLCASSLGTGDSNQPQHFGDGTRLSIL.

This clonotype was seen only a few times. This chain connects TRBV6-2 or TRBV6-3 to TRBJ1-1; 8 nucleotides align to TRBD1. This CDR3 comprises 14 residues. Germline V gene sequence: CDR1 MNHEY, CDR2 SVGEGT. J lost 5 bases, V lost 0 bases, and 2 bases had no gene match. The chain's CDR3 is CASSYSNRGTEAFF. The CDR3 nucleotides are TGTGCCAGCAGTTACTCGAACAGGGGGACTGAAGCTTTCTTT.

The V gene is TRBV5-4, the J gene TRBJ2-5; D gene uncertain. The CDR3 has 12 residues. Trimming took off 2 bases at V and 6 bases at J, with 8 bases between the two ends. Germline CDR1 is SGHNT and CDR2 is YYREEE (reference sequence). CDR3 region: CASSFESKTQYF. Written as DNA, the CDR3 is TGTGCCAGCAGCTTTGAGTCGAAGACCCAGTACTTC.

This clonotype has a handful of counts. V and J are TRBV6-2 or TRBV6-3 and TRBJ2-7; D is ambiguous. The V and J ends lost 4 bases and 1 base respectively, with 5 bases between them. The CDR3 is 12 amino acids. CDR1 and CDR2 (germline): MNHEY, SVGEGT. The CDR3 is CASSSLSYEQYF. Here the CDR3 DNA reads TGTGCCAGCAGTTCCCTTTCCTACGAGCAGTACTTC.

This clonotype was counted only a few times. The rearrangement uses TRBV11-2 and TRBJ2-7; D gene ambiguous. V lost 5 bases and J 2 bases, leaving 13 bases between the germline ends. The CDR3 contains 14 residues. Germline V lookup: CDR1 SGHAT, CDR2 FQNNGV. Written as DNA, the CDR3 is TGTGCCAGCAGCCCTATGGCTCAGACCTACGAGCAGTACTTC. As protein: CASSPMAQTYEQYF. The full variable domain, completed using reference TRBV11-2 and TRBJ2-7, is EAGVAQSPRYKIIEKRQSVAFWCNPISGHATLYWYQQILGQGPKLLIQFQNNGVVDDSQLPKDRFSAERLKGVDSTLKIQPAKLEDSAVYLCASSPMAQTYEQYFGPGTRLTVT.

V gene TRBV9 combines with J gene TRBJ2-3, with no clear D. Germline V gives CDR1 SGDLS, CDR2 YYNGEE. Trimming took 0 bases from V and 0 from J, leaving 11 bases between them. The CDR3 has 16 amino acids. CDR3 nucleotides: TGTGCCAGCAGCGTAGAGCTAGGTCCTAGCACAGATACGCAGTATTTT. It codes for CASSVELGPSTDTQYF.

This chain connects TRBV7-2 to TRBJ2-2; D is possibly TRBD2 (5 bases). This CDR3 spans 16 amino acids. The germline V gene encodes CDR1 SGHTA and CDR2 FQGNSA. V dropped 3 bases and J dropped 6 bases, with 17 bases sitting between them. CDR3: CASSLKTPPGSGELFF. The CDR3 DNA sequence: TGTGCCAGCAGCTTGAAGACTCCCCCGGGGTCCGGGGAGCTGTTTTTT.